This T cell receptor (beta chain) stems from a study of cytomegalovirus exposure and HLA in healthy donors. In the case of this clone: Its target is unknown.

Use of 60 Vbeta and 13 Jbeta primers characterized the PCR. Sequencing was performed with immunoSEQ multiplex PCR; in TCRdb, only in-frame clones are kept and a portion is missing. The sample carries under 200,000 clones, around 81% recorded once. Notes on the study in general: Association of a missense DCLRE1C variant with TCR beta V- and J-gene trimming was reported in a later analysis. CMV serostatus was the only immune exposure information that was available. In an earlier analysis, about 87% or about 30%: the productive usage of most TCR beta V segments. According to a later analysis, most TCR beta chains associated with CMV appeared HLA-restricted.

Germline values: CDR1 MGHDK, CDR2 SYGVNS. Trimming pared 8 bases from V and 2 bases from J, leaving 21 bases between. This CDR3 is 17 amino acids long. V usage is TRBV25-1 and J usage is TRBJ1-4, with D possibly TRBD1 on 6 matching bases. The material sequenced was PBMCs. This receptor was identified in a young woman in good health and CMV-seropositive. The CDR3 coding sequence is TGTGCCAGCCTTCCCGGACAGAGGGGTTTGACTAATGAAAAACTGTTTTTT. This gives the protein CASLPGQRGLTNEKLFF.